What follows are 24 T cell receptor beta chains derived from one specimen sequenced in a study of vaccination effects on CD4 cells after COVID-19. With the ViraFEST assay, the study expanded antigen-specific CD4+ T cells using viral peptide pools, then sequenced them. Subsequent to a culture period of about ten days, CD4+ T cells were isolated. Nucleocapsid antibodies stayed negative before and after vaccination, showing no earlier SARS-CoV-2 infection. Their cognate antigens are unknown. This table comes from immunoSEQ multiplex PCR, and its TCRdb copy is limited to in-frame clones, with some not included. The sample lists 40,000 to 50,000 clones, around 67% occurring once. Specimen: CD4+ T cells from PBMCs cultured with HCoV-OC43 spike peptides, collected before COVID-19 vaccination. Subset indicated: HCoV-OC43 spike overlapping peptide pool stimulation. The receptors shown here come from a human donor who received a COVID-19 vaccine.

Turning to this clone: The junction and the germline gene differ at one end; a read error may be behind it. V and J are TRBV7-7 and TRBJ2-3; possibly TRBD2 for D (6 bases). CDR1 SSHAT and CDR2 FNYEAQ come from the germline V gene (reference sequence). The length of the CDR3 is 15 residues. The DNA of the CDR3 is TGTGCTAGCAGCCGGGACTTTACTAGCACAGATACGCAGTATTTT. Its translation: CASSRDFTSTDTQYF.

The chain links TRBV28 to TRBJ1-6; no definite D call. Looked up from germline, CDR1 is MDHEN and CDR2 is SYDVKM. The ends were cut back, 7 bases at V and 3 bases at J, with 13 bases in the middle. The CDR3 spans 15 residues. CDR3 residues: CASTSGLIYNSPLHF. The CDR3 coding sequence is TGTGCCAGCACCAGTGGGCTGATCTATAATTCACCCCTCCACTTT.

The chain combines TRBV18 with TRBJ2-5, with 7 bases identical to TRBD1. The CDR3 contains 15 residues. CDR1 is KGHSH, CDR2 LQKENI, per germline. The trim removed 6 bases at V and 5 bases at J, leaving 12 bases unmatched. CDR3 sequence reads: CASSRGQPPYETQYF. The CDR3, as DNA: TGTGCCAGCTCGAGGGGACAGCCTCCCTATGAGACCCAGTACTTC. The full variable domain, in which reference TRBV18 and TRBJ2-5 provide the parts outside the CDR3, is NAGVMQNPRHLVRRRGQEARLRCSPMKGHSHVYWYRQLPEEGLKFMVYLQKENIIDESGMPKERFSAEFPKEGPSILRIQQVVRGDSAAYFCASSRGQPPYETQYFGPGTRLLVL.

The chain joins TRBV19 to TRBJ1-1; D unresolved. The CDR3 contains 14 residues. The germline V gene has CDR1 LNHDA and CDR2 SQIVND (reference sequence). Trimming cost V 3 bases and J 0 bases, with 8 bases left between them. The CDR3 loop reads CASSISGMNTEAFF. In DNA form, the CDR3 reads TGTGCCAGTAGTATTAGTGGGATGAACACTGAAGCTTTCTTT.

The chain joins TRBV6-5 to TRBJ2-7; 7 nucleotides align to TRBD1. The junction had 7 bases not matched to a gene; V was cut back by 6 bases and J by 2 bases. The CDR3 has 14 residues. Germline CDR1 and CDR2: MNHEY and SVGAGI. CDR3 bases: TGTGCCAGCAGACATACAGGGGCTCCCTACGAGCAGTACTTC. Translation: CASRHTGAPYEQYF.

The genes are TRBV27 and TRBJ1-1; 7 nucleotides line up with TRBD1. CDR3 size: 16 residues. In germline, CDR1 is MNHEY, CDR2 SMNVEV (reference sequence). J lost 5 bases, V lost 4 bases, and 13 bases had no gene match. CDR3 sequence (DNA): TGTGCCAGCAGTTCAGCATACCCGACAGGGATAACTGAAGCTTTCTTT. As protein: CASSSAYPTGITEAFF.

V usage is TRBV10-2 and J usage is TRBJ2-7; TRBD2 agrees at 15 bases. The germline gives CDR1 WSHSY, CDR2 SAAADI. CDR3 length: 14 residues. Losses at the gene ends were 7 bases for V and 7 bases for J; bases not matched to a gene: 5. In nucleotides, the CDR3 is TGCGCCAGCACCATGGGACTAGCGGGAGGTGAGCAGTACTTC. Translated: CASTMGLAGGEQYF.

The V gene is TRBV7-2, the J gene TRBJ1-5; D ambiguous. This CDR3 has 14 amino acids. The germline CDR1 and CDR2 sequences are SGHTA and FQGNSA. Trimming took off 1 base at V and 9 bases at J, with 13 bases between the two ends. The CDR3 loop reads CASSLEPSIPPQHF. In nucleotides, the CDR3 is TGTGCCAGCAGCTTAGAACCTTCTATCCCGCCCCAGCATTTT.

This chain connects TRBV7-8 to TRBJ2-3; 12 positions match TRBD2. Germline-derived CDR1 and CDR2 are SGHVS and FQNEAQ. The ends lost 4 bases at V and 0 bases at J; junction bases unmatched: 11. The CDR3 is 19 amino acids. The CDR3 here is CASSYFRTSGVASTDTQYF. The CDR3 DNA reads as TGTGCCAGCAGCTACTTTAGGACTAGCGGGGTCGCTAGCACAGATACGCAGTATTTT.

With respect to this clone: One end of the junction fails to match germline, which may point to a read error. The rearrangement joins TRBV7-3 to TRBJ1-1; TRBD1 agrees at 7 bases. CDR3 size: 15 residues. CDR1 is SGHTA and CDR2 is FQGTGA in the germline V gene. The CDR3: CASSITGTANTEAFF. The CDR3 nucleotides are TGTGCCAGCAGCATAACCGGGACAGCGAACACTGAAGCTTTCTTT.

This clone has a handful of counts. The chain recombines TRBV27 with TRBJ2-7, with 8 bases that match TRBD1. V lost 0 bases to trimming and J lost 2 bases; unmatched junction nucleotides: 3. Germline assignment: CDR1 MNHEY and CDR2 SMNVEV (reference sequence). The CDR3 length is 15 residues. The CDR3 DNA follows: TGTGCCAGCAGTTTATCCTGGACAGGGCCCTACGAGCAGTACTTC. Protein: CASSLSWTGPYEQYF.

This rearrangement joins TRBV10-3 to TRBJ1-2; 10 bases are shared with TRBD1. CDR3 size: 15 residues. V trimming: 0 bases; J trimming: 7 bases; junction bases outside the gene matches: 5. Germline V gene data show CDR1 as ENHRY and CDR2 as SYGVKD. For the CDR3, the DNA is TGTGCCATCAGTGAGTCGGAGACAGGGGGCTCTGGCTACACCTTC. Residues: CAISESETGGSGYTF.

Only a few counts were recorded for this clone. The chain employs TRBV7-9 and TRBJ1-1; D gene unclear. Per germline, CDR1 SEHNR and CDR2 FQNEAQ (reference sequence). The CDR3 sequence is 13 residues long. With 3 bases removed from V and 4 bases from J, the gap between germline ends came to 9 bases. The CDR3 DNA follows: TGTGCCAGCAGCTTTTCCGTGGGCACTGAAGCTTTCTTT. It specifies CASSFSVGTEAFF.

This chain joins TRBV9 and TRBJ2-3, with D hard to call. CDR1 and CDR2 from the germline V gene are SGDLS and YYNGEE. The V end lost 3 bases, the J end lost 5 bases, and 13 bases lay between the germline ends. CDR3 length equals 14 residues. The CDR3 here is CASSANRPGDTQYF. The CDR3 nucleotides are TGTGCCAGCAGCGCGAACAGACCCGGAGATACGCAGTATTTT.

The V gene is TRBV28, the J gene TRBJ2-7, with D perhaps TRBD2 (5 bases). This CDR3 region has 14 residues. The V end lost 6 bases, the J end lost 1 base, and 13 bases lay between the germline ends. Germline lookup yields CDR1 MDHEN and CDR2 SYDVKM. The CDR3 nucleotides are TGTGCCAGCAGCGGGTGGACTGAGTCCTACGAGCAGTACTTC. Encoded protein: CASSGWTESYEQYF.

This rearrangement joins TRBV7-9 to TRBJ2-3, with D maybe TRBD1 (5 bases). CDR1 is SEHNR, CDR2 FQNEAQ, per germline (reference sequence). V was trimmed by 3 bases and J by 0 bases, leaving 7 bases between them. CDR3 size: 14 residues. CDR3: CASSLDISTDTQYF. Here the CDR3 DNA reads TGTGCCAGCAGCTTGGACATTAGCACAGATACGCAGTATTTT.

This chain links TRBV18 with TRBJ2-3, with TRBD2 matching over 8 bases. This CDR3 spans 14 amino acids. CDR1 is KGHSH, CDR2 LQKENI, per germline. Trimming cost V 2 bases and J 3 bases; bases outside gene matches: 1. CDR3 DNA sequence: TGTGCCAGCTCACCAACGGGGGGGACAGATACGCAGTATTTT. Translated: CASSPTGGTDTQYF.

This rearrangement joins TRBV2 to TRBJ1-3; D is ambiguous. Trimming stripped 7 bases from V and 9 bases from J, with 19 bases between. CDR3 length equals 14 residues. Germline lookup yields CDR1 SNHLY and CDR2 FYNNEI. CDR3 protein: CASTERRNPLTIYF. The CDR3 region has the DNA TGTGCCAGCACAGAGCGCCGGAACCCCCTCACCATATATTTT. Filled out from reference TRBV2 and TRBJ1-3, the complete variable domain reads EPEVTQTPSHQVTQMGQEVILRCVPISNHLYFYWYRQILGQKVEFLVSFYNNEISEKSEIFDDQFSVERPDGSNFTLKIRSTKLEDSAMYFCASTERRNPLTIYFGEGSWLTVV.

The rearrangement joins TRBV3-1 (or the pseudogene TRBV3-2) to TRBJ2-5; no definite D call. V lost 6 bases to trimming and J lost 1 base, with 15 bases between them. The germline gives CDR1 LGHDT, CDR2 YNNKEL (reference sequence). The CDR3 runs to 15 residues. CDR3 coding DNA: TGTGCCAGCAGTCCTATTAGACACCCCCAAGAGACCCAGTACTTC. Its translation is CASSPIRHPQETQYF.

In its sample, this clone was seen once. This rearrangement joins TRBV7-2 to TRBJ2-1; 11 bases are shared with TRBD2. With V trimmed by 5 bases and J by 3 bases, 3 bases remained unmatched. Germline lookup yields CDR1 SGHTA and CDR2 FQGNSA. The CDR3 consists of 15 residues. CDR3 protein: CASSHGTSGYNEQFF. The CDR3, as DNA: TGTGCCAGCAGCCACGGGACTAGCGGCTACAATGAGCAGTTCTTC.

This clone appeared a single time. This chain joins TRBV6-5 and TRBJ1-4; D call uncertain. In germline, CDR1 is MNHEY, CDR2 SVGAGI. This CDR3 contains 13 residues. Trimming shortened V by 6 bases and J by 0 bases, and 5 bases separated the two germline ends. This CDR3 is CASRRTTNEKLFF. CDR3 DNA sequence: TGTGCCAGCAGGAGGACAACTAATGAAAAACTGTTTTTT.

The chain joins TRBV5-8 to TRBJ1-2; perhaps TRBD1 as D (5 bases). V shed 3 bases and J shed 6 bases, with 18 bases lying between them. Germline V gene lookup returns CDR1 SGHTS and CDR2 YDEGEE. CDR3 size: 15 residues. The CDR3 protein is CASSSRWAGSNGYTF. The CDR3 region has the DNA TGTGCCAGCAGCTCCAGGTGGGCAGGGTCAAATGGCTACACCTTC.

The chain couples TRBV7-9 to TRBJ2-1, with TRBD2 identical over 11 bases. The ends lost 5 bases at V and 12 bases at J; junction bases unmatched: 6. CDR3 length: 13 amino acids. The germline CDR1 and CDR2 sequences are SEHNR and FQNEAQ (reference sequence). Written as DNA, the CDR3 is TGTGCCAGCAGCAATAGCGGGGGGGGAGGGCAGTTCTTC. This translates into CASSNSGGGGQFF.

This chain links TRBV3-1 (or the pseudogene TRBV3-2) with TRBJ2-1; 9 nucleotides match TRBD2. Germline CDR1 reads LGHDT; CDR2 reads YNNKEL (reference sequence). This CDR3 has 17 amino acids. V lost 1 base, J lost 2 bases, and 6 bases stayed unmatched. The CDR3 DNA reads as TGTGCCAGCAGCCAAGGTGGTAGCGGGGGCGCCTACAATGAGCAGTTCTTC. This codes for CASSQGGSGGAYNEQFF.